This T cell receptor beta chain was retrieved from a study of blood T cells in healthy people across ages (dated by TCRdb to about 2015). In the study overall: In model experiments, roughly one uniquely barcoded TCR beta cDNA molecule per two T cells was captured by template switching. Four age groups were formed from the donors: young (average approximately 15 years), middle-aged (approximately 39), aged (around 68) and long-lived (around 82). Using deep sequencing normalized with unique cDNA molecular identifiers, the study measured how TCR beta repertoire diversity changes with age. Using the same blood draw, the study looked at two additional independent replicas of 1 million unique cDNA reads for two donors, one aged 18 to 30 and the other aged 80 or older. Donors of different ages were randomly distributed across sequencing lanes to avoid experimental bias. Overall results and qualifications from the work: Observed TCR beta diversity per million T cells fell roughly linearly with age, and a significant reduction was already apparent by age roughly 40. Donor CMV infection status was unknown, potentially confounding age-related changes in expanded clonotypes. There was a strong correlation between observed TCR beta diversity and the percentage of naive T cells measured by flow cytometry. Conclusive comparison of naive and antigen-experienced compartments was prevented by the profiling of bulk unsorted PBMCs. Estimates of total diversity based on one million sequenced T cells were considered lower bounds and underestimates. Compared with the aged group, the long-lived group had more naive CD4+ T cells, fewer expanded clones and increased TCR diversity, a pattern suggesting age selection.

The protocol used for the library was 5' RACE. Sequencing took place on an Illumina HiSeq 2500. The second PCR ran for roughly 7 to 11 cycles and used a J-beta primer mix along with a sample-barcoded 5' primer. Each TCR beta cDNA molecule received a unique molecular identifier from a template-switch 5' adaptor carrying 12 random nucleotides. At least 3 million CDR3-containing paired-end reads were obtained from each sample. First-strand cDNA synthesis was performed from all RNA using the Mint cDNA synthesis kit, with priming by a TRBC-specific oligonucleotide. After uracil-DNA glycosylase treatment, a first 18-cycle PCR used universal primers M1SS and BC2_uni_R on all cDNA. In the original analysis: Each sample was normalized by randomly selecting 1 million high-quality reads, each carrying a distinct molecular identifier. Instead of being binned into consensus sequences, reads with shared molecular identifiers were discarded. CDR3 identification, clonotype clustering and error correction used MiTCR with a Q25 quality threshold and the strictest error-elimination algorithm. A nonparametric unseen species model with Euler transformation was used to estimate lower-bound total TCR beta diversity. Clones were called with MiXCR by TCRdb after fastp trimmed the public reads at Q25, and only in-frame beta chains were retained. Each CDR3 protein gets just one entry, which takes the most common genes and DNA from the rows behind it. It is TCRdb's table, rather than the study itself, that gives the V and J calls and clone size. The sample has about 680,000 distinct CDR3 sequences on record, roughly 49% of them singletons. The ten biggest clones cover around a third of the sample.

The 39 donors, aged about 6 to 100 years, were systemically healthy Caucasian individuals from Russia. About 10 milliliters of peripheral blood were collected from each donor into EDTA-treated Vacutainer tubes. Ficoll-Paque density-gradient centrifugation was used to isolate PBMCs, with at least 7 million obtained per sample. Total RNA, at least 6 micrograms per sample, was extracted from PBMCs with Trizol reagent. The percentages of naive CD45RAhigh/CD27high T cells were determined by flow cytometry on a PBMC aliquot from every donor. CDR1 is given as ENHRY and CDR2 as SYGVKD, both from the germline V gene. The CDR3 sequence holds 14 residues, the cysteine and phenylalanine included. The CDR3 DNA has 42 bases and is translated from base 1. The trim is 0 bases for V and 2 bases for J, with a gap of 8 bases between the germline ends. In this sample, this clonotype turned up a few times. No antigen is known for it. Per-base qualities were not stored, and no clone one base away is much larger.

The chain links TRBV10-3 with TRBJ2-7; a tentative D call is TRBD1 (6 bases match). Sample: blood. The receptor's source is a woman aged 55-75 years in good health. The nucleotides are TGTGCCATCAGTGAGTCGGACAGACCCTACGAGCAGTACTTC. Its amino acids are CAISESDRPYEQYF.